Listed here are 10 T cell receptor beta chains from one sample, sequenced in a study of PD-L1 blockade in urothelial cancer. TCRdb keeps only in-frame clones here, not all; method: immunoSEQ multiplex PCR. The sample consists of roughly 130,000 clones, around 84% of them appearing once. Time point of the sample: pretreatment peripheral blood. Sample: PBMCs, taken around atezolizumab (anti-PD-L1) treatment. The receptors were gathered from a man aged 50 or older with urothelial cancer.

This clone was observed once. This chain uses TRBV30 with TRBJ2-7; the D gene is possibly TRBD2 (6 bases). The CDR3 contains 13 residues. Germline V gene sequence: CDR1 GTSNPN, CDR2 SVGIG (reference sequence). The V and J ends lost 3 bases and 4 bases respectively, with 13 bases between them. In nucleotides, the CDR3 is TGTGCCTGGAGGGCGAGAGGGACTTACGAGCAGTACTTC. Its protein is CAWRARGTYEQYF.

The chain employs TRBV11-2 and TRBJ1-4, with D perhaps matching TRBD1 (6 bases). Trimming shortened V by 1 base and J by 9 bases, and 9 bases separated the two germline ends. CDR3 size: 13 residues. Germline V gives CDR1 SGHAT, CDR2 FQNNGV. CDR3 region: CASSLGGGQKLFF. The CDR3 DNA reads TGTGCCAGCAGCTTAGGGGGGGGCCAAAAACTGTTTTTT.

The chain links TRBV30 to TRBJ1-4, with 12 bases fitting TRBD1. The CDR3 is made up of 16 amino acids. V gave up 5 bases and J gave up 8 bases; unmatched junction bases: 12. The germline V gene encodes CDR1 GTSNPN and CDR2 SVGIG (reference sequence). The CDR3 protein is CAWVSRGQGAREKLFF. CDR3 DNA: TGTGCCTGGGTCTCCCGGGGACAGGGGGCGCGGGAAAAACTGTTTTTT.

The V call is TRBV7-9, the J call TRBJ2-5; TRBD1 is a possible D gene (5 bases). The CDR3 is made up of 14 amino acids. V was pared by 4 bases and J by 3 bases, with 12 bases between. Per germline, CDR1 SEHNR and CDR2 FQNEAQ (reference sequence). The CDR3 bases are TGTGCCAGCAGCTCAGATAGGGGCGAAGAGACCCAGTACTTC. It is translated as CASSSDRGEETQYF.

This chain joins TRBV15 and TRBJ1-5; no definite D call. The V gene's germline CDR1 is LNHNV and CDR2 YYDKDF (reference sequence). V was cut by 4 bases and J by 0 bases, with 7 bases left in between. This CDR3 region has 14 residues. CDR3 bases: TGTGCCACCAGCAATTCGGGTAGCAATCAGCCCCAGCATTTT. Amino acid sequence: CATSNSGSNQPQHF. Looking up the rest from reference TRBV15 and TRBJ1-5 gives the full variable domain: DAMVIQNPRYQVTQFGKPVTLSCSQTLNHNVMYWYQQKSSQAPKLLFHYYDKDFNNEADTPDNFQSRRPNTSFCFLDIRSPGLGDTAMYLCATSNSGSNQPQHFGDGTRLSIL.

CDR3 sequence: CATLTPLGEQFF. The CDR3 DNA follows: TGTGCCACCCTGACACCTCTTGGTGAGCAGTTCTTC. This sequence joins TRBV6-6 and TRBJ2-1; D unclear. CDR1 is MNHNY, CDR2 SVGAGI, per germline (reference sequence). Deletions cut 10 bases from V and 9 bases from J, with 16 bases between. The CDR3 covers 12 residues.

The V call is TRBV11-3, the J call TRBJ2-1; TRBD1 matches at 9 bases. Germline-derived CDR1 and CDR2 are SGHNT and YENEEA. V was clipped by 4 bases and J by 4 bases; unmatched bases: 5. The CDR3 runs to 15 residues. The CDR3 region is CASSSGQGIYNEQFF. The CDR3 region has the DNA TGTGCCAGCAGCTCCGGACAGGGGATATACAATGAGCAGTTCTTC.

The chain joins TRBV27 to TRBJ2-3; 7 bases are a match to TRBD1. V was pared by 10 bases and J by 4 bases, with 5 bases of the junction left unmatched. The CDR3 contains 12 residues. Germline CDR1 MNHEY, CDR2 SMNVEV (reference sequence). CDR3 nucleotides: TGTGCCACCCAAAGGGGGCCAGATACGCAGTATTTT. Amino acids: CATQRGPDTQYF.

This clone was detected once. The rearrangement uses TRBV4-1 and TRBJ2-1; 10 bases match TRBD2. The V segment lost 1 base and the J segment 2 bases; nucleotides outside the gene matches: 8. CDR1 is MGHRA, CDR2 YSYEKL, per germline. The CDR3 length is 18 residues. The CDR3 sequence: CASSQGPLLAGPYNEQFF. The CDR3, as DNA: TGCGCCAGCAGCCAAGGACCATTACTAGCGGGACCCTACAATGAGCAGTTCTTC.

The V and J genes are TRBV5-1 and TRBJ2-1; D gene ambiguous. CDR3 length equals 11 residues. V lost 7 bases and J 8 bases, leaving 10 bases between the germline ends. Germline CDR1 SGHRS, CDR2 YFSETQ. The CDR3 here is CASAIGDEQFF. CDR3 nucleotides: TGCGCCAGCGCTATTGGAGATGAGCAGTTCTTC. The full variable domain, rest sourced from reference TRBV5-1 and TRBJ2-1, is KAGVTQTPRYLIKTRGQQVTLSCSPISGHRSVSWYQQTPGQGLQFLFEYFSETQRNKGNFPGRFSGRQFSNSRSEMNVSTLELGDSALYLCASAIGDEQFFGPGTRLTVL.